These T cell receptor beta chains were read from a single sample in a study of Ad26.COV2.S vaccination and SARS-CoV-2 variants. Data came from immunoSEQ multiplex PCR; TCRdb stores just in-frame clones and leaves some out. The sample lists 97,000 or so clones; over 60% were seen once. This specimen was peripheral blood, taken after recovery from COVID-19. The receptors originated from a human donor who had recovered from COVID-19. The CDR3 runs from the conserved cysteine through the conserved F or W.

j_call | v_call | cdr3_aa
TRBJ2-5 | TRBV13 | CASSETRRRGETQYF
TRBJ1-2 | TRBV27 | CASSPLDRGGYTF
TRBJ2-1 | TRBV12-5 | CASGLLPGHGYNEQFF
TRBJ2-3 | TRBV12-1 | CASSFLSKSTDTQYF
TRBJ1-6 | TRBV6-6 | CASSYFRGPSPLHF
TRBJ1-6 | TRBV7-9 | CASSSYSESNSPLHF
TRBJ2-2 | TRBV29-1 | CSVSIQDAGELFF
TRBJ2-1 | TRBV5-4 | CASSKDRATSYNEQFF
TRBJ2-2 | TRBV19 | CASSNQAGRELFF
TRBJ2-5 | TRBV7-9 | CASTWGGETQYF
TRBJ2-3 | TRBV19 | CASNSPGRSTDTQYF
TRBJ1-5 | TRBV3-1/TRBV3-2 | CASPGLKGF
TRBJ2-2 | TRBV10-2 | CASNLGGPNTGELFF
TRBJ2-1 | TRBV5-1 | CASSIQDYNEQFF
TRBJ1-2 | TRBV5-1 | CASSLQDLNYGYTF
TRBJ2-2 | TRBV5-1 | CASGPTAGGLDGELFF
TRBJ2-5 | TRBV9 | CASSVEGQRGRETQYF
TRBJ1-2 | TRBV24-1 | CATSDPWKGAGGYTF
TRBJ2-5 | TRBV10-3 | CAISESKSASVGRETQYF
TRBJ2-3 | TRBV6-2/TRBV6-3 | CASSYGPTPPTDTQYF
TRBJ2-1 | TRBV6-2/TRBV6-3 | CASSYEGTRVVINEQFF
TRBJ1-6 | TRBV6-5 | CASSSNSIAVEPLHF
TRBJ1-4 | TRBV13 | CASSNSRDRNEKLFF
TRBJ1-5 | TRBV19 | CASSRTQNQPQHF
TRBJ2-3 | TRBV2 | CASTRGFQTSTDTQYF
TRBJ1-6 | TRBV5-1 | CASSLDTGGPNSPLHF
TRBJ1-6 | TRBV10-1 | CASSESRTENSPLHF
TRBJ1-4 | TRBV6-1 | CASSEVGRGVLNEKLFF
TRBJ2-7 | TRBV6-5 | CASSYHPGEQYF
TRBJ1-1 | TRBV6-5 | CASSPIGGTGREAFF
TRBJ1-1 | TRBV6-5 | CASSYTRDSEAFF
TRBJ1-2 | TRBV5-1 | CASSAGLDYGYTF
TRBJ1-1 | TRBV4-1 | CASSPFATGGRGSTEAFF
TRBJ2-5 | TRBV3-1/TRBV3-2 | CASSRAGAETQYF
TRBJ1-6 | TRBV6-2/TRBV6-3 | CASSSATADSPLHF
TRBJ2-3 | TRBV3-1/TRBV3-2 | CASSSRPTDTQYF
TRBJ2-7 | TRBV29-1 | CSASRDNPYEQYF
TRBJ1-1 | TRBV15 | CATSRPGTGGTEAFF
TRBJ1-1 | TRBV5-1 | CASSTGQPNTEAFF
TRBJ1-3 | TRBV30 | CAWKVPWGQGKFGNTIYF
TRBJ2-7 | TRBV3-1/TRBV3-2 | CASSMTTSGGVAYF
TRBJ2-2 | TRBV6-5 | CASIETSPVAGELFF
TRBJ2-1 | TRBV5-1 | CASSLRSASSYNEQFF
TRBJ1-4 | TRBV7-9 | CASTHMPRRKNEKLFF
TRBJ1-5 | TRBV28 | CASSLDRGGQPQHF
TRBJ1-1 | TRBV5-6 | CASSVLRQGASWGTEAFF
TRBJ2-1 | TRBV6-4 | CASSEQAGVEQFF
TRBJ1-2 | TRBV13 | CASSLSFGQGANYGYTF
TRBJ2-1 | TRBV7-2 | CASSPVAGGTNEQFF
TRBJ1-3 | TRBV28 | CASSPRDRSSGNTIYF
TRBJ2-1 | TRBV30 | CAWVPRDRGIGEQFF
TRBJ1-5 | TRBV4-1 | CASSQDSGARTLNQPQHF